This entry lists 4 T cell receptor beta chains sequenced from one sample in a study of shared clonotypes between healthy human individuals (dated by TCRdb to the early 2020s). The library was prepared using the immunoSEQ multiplex PCR assay. TCRdb provides this immuneACCESS table in a form limited to in-frame rearrangements. Some clones are lacking; in checked studies, under half of them reflect an unresolved V gene, and why the rest are absent is not known. A total of over a million clones appear in this sample, around 98.5% of them only once. The ten largest clones add up to around 0.33% of the sample. The specimen was naive CD4+ T cells sorted from blood. According to the study, the label for this sample's cell subset or site signals: CD45RA+ positively selected. The origin of the receptors is a man aged 25-45 years in good health.

This chain joins TRBV27 and TRBJ2-6; D is ambiguous. The germline gives CDR1 MNHEY, CDR2 SMNVEV (reference sequence). The CDR3 is 14 residues long. Trimming cost V 0 bases and J 3 bases, with 3 bases left between them. DNA of the CDR3: TGTGCCAGCAGTTTATCGTTTGGGGCCAACGTCCTGACTTTC. The encoded protein is CASSLSFGANVLTF.

The chain carries TRBV7-9 and TRBJ2-5, with D tentatively TRBD1 (6 bases). V gave up 0 bases and J gave up 7 bases, with 15 bases separating them. Germline V gene data show CDR1 as SEHNR and CDR2 as FQNEAQ (reference sequence). This CDR3 is 15 amino acids long. The CDR3 DNA reads as TGTGCCAGCAGCTTAGCAACTCGGACAGACGGGACCCAGTACTTC. It specifies CASSLATRTDGTQYF.

The J gene is TRBJ2-1, the V gene TRBV28, with D uncertain. CDR3 length: 13 residues. With 6 bases removed from V and 9 bases from J, the gap between germline ends came to 15 bases. Germline CDR1 MDHEN, CDR2 SYDVKM. The DNA of the CDR3 is TGTGCCAGCAGCCCGCCCTTTAGGAGTGAGCAGTTCTTC. Encoded protein: CASSPPFRSEQFF. Combining the CDR3 with reference TRBV28 and TRBJ2-1 gives the whole variable domain DVKVTQSSRYLVKRTGEKVFLECVQDMDHENMFWYRQDPGLGLRLIYFSYDVKMKEKGDIPEGYSVSREKKERFSLILESASTNQTSMYLCASSPPFRSEQFFGPGTRLTVL.

This rearrangement joins TRBV25-1 to TRBJ2-3; TRBD1 matches at 8 bases. The CDR3 covers 13 residues. Per the germline V gene, CDR1 is MGHDK and CDR2 is SYGVNS. Trimming removed 4 bases from V and 4 bases from J; junction bases left unmatched: 1. The CDR3 reads CASSAGGPDTQYF. DNA for the CDR3: TGTGCCAGCAGTGCAGGGGGCCCAGATACGCAGTATTTT.